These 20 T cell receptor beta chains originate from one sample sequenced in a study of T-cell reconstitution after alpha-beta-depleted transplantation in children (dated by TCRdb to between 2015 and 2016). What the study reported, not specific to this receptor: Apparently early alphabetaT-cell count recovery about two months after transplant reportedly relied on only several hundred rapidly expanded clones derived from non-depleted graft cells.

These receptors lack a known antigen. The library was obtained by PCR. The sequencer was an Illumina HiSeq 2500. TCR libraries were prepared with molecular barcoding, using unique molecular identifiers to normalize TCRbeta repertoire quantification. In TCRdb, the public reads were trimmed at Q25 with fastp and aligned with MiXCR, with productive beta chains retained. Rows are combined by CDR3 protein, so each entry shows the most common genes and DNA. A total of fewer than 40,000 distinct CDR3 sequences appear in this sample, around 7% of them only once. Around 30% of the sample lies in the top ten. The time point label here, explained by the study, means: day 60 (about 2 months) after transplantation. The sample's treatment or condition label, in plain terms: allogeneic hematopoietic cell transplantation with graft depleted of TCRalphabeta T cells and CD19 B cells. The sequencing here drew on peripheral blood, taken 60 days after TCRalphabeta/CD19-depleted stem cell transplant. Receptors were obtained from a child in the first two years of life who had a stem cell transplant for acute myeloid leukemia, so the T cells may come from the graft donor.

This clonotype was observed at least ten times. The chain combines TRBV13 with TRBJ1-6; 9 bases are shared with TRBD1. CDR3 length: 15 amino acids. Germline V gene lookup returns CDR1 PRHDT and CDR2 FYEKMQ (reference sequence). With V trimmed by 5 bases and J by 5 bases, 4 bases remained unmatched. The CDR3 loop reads CASSLWDRDNSPLHF. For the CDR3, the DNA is TGTGCCAGCAGCCTCTGGGACAGGGATAATTCACCCCTCCACTTT.

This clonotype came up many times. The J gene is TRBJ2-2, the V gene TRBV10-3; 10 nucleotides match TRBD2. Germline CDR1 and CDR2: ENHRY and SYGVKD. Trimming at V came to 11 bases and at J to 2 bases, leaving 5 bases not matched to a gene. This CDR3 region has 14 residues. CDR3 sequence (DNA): TGTGCCGTGACTAGCGGGCCAAACACCGGGGAGCTGTTTTTT. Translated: CAVTSGPNTGELFF.

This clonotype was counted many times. The CDR3 nucleotides are TGCGCCAGCAGCCAAACTCAGTTTAGCTCCTACAATGAGCAGTTCTTC. This codes for CASSQTQFSSYNEQFF. The V and J genes are TRBV4-1 and TRBJ2-1; D remains ambiguous. Trimming pared 2 bases from V and 0 bases from J, leaving 11 bases between. This CDR3 is built from 16 residues. CDR1 and CDR2 from the germline V gene are MGHRA and YSYEKL.

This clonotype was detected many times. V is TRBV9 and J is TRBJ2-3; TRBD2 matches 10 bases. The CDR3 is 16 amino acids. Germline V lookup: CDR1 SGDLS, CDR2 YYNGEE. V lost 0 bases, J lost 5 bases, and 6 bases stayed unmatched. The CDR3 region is CASSVGAGGPVDTQYF. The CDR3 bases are TGTGCCAGCAGCGTAGGAGCGGGGGGGCCAGTAGATACGCAGTATTTT.

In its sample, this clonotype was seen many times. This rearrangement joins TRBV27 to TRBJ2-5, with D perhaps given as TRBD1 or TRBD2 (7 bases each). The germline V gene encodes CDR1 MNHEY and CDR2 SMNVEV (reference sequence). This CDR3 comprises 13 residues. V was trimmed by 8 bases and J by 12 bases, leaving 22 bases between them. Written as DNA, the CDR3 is TGTGCCAGCTCCCGGGACTCAGGGGGAGGGAAGTACTTC. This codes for CASSRDSGGGKYF.

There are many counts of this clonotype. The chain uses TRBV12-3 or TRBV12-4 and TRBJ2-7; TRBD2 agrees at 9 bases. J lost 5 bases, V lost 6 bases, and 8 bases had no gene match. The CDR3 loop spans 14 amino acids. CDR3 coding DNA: TGTGCCAGCAGATCGAGCGGGAGGCCTCACGAGCAGTACTTC. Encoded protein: CASRSSGRPHEQYF.

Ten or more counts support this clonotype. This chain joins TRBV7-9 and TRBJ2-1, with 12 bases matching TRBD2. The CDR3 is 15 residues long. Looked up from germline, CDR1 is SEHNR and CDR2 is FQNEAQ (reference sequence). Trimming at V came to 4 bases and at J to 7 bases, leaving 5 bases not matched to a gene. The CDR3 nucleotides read TGTGCCAGCAGCTCGACTAGCGGGAGTAGGAATGAGCAGTTCTTC. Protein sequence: CASSSTSGSRNEQFF.

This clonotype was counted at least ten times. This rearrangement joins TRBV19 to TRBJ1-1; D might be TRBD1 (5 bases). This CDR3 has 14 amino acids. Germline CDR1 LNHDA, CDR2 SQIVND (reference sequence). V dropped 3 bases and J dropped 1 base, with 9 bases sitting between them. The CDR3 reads CASSIPQGNTEAFF. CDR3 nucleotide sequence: TGTGCCAGTAGTATCCCCCAGGGGAACACTGAAGCTTTCTTT.

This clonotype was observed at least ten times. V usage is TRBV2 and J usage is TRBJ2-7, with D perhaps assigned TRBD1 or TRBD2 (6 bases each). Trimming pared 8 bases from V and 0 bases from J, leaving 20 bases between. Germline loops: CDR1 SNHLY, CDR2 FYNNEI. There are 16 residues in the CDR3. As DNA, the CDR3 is TGTGCCAGCTTACTTAACCCTTGGGGGGCCTCCTACGAGCAGTACTTC. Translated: CASLLNPWGASYEQYF.

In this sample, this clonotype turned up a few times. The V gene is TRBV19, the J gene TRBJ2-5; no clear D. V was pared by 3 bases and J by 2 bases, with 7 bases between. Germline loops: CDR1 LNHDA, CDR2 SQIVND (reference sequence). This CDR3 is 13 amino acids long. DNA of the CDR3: TGTGCCAGTAGTATTGGCAGGCAAGAGACCCAGTACTTC. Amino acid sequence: CASSIGRQETQYF.

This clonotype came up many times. The CDR3 sequence: CASSQDYGQGSTDTQYF. The DNA of the CDR3 is TGCGCCAGCAGCCAAGATTATGGACAGGGAAGCACAGATACGCAGTATTTT. The chain joins TRBV4-3 to TRBJ2-3, with 8 positions matching TRBD1. Trimming cost V 0 bases and J 0 bases; bases outside gene matches: 5. The CDR3 is 17 residues long. Germline V gives CDR1 LGHNA, CDR2 YSLEER.

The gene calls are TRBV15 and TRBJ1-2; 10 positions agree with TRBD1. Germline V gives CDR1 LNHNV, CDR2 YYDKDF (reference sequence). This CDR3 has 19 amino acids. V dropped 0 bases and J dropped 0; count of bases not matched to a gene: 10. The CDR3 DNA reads TGTGCCACCAGCAGAGATCCCGGGACAGGGGTGCCAGCTAACTATGGCTACACCTTC. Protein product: CATSRDPGTGVPANYGYTF.

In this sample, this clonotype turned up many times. CDR3 nucleotide sequence: TGTGCCAGCAGTTTAGAAGCAGGGGCTGGGGCCAACGTCCTGACTTTC. Residues: CASSLEAGAGANVLTF. The J gene is TRBJ2-6, the V gene TRBV28; D perhaps matches TRBD1 (6 bases). Germline lookup yields CDR1 MDHEN and CDR2 SYDVKM. This CDR3 has 16 residues. V lost 2 bases and J lost 2, with 10 bases in between.

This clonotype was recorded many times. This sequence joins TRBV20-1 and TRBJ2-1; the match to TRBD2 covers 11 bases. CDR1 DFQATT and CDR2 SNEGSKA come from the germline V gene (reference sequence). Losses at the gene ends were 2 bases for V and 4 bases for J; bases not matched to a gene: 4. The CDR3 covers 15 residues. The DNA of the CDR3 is TGCAGTGCTAGACCCGGGACTAGCGGTTACAATGAGCAGTTCTTC. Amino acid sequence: CSARPGTSGYNEQFF.

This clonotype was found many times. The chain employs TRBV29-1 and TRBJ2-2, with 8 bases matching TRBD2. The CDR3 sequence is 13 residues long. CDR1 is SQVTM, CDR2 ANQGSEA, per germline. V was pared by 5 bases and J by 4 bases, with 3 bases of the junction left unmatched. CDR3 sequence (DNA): TGCAGCGTTAGCGGGAGAGGCACCGGGGAGCTGTTTTTT. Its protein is CSVSGRGTGELFF.

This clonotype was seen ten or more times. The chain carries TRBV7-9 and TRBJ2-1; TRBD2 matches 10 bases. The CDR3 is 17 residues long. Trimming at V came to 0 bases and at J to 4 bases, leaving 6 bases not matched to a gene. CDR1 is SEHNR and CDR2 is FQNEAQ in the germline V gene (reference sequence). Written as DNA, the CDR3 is TGTGCCAGCAGCTTAGCGGCTAGCGGGAGAGGTTACAATGAGCAGTTCTTC. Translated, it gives CASSLAASGRGYNEQFF.

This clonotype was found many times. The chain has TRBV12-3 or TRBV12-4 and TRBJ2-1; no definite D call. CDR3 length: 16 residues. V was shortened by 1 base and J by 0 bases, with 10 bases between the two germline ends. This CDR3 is CASSLGPDSSYNEQFF. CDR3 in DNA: TGTGCCAGCAGTTTAGGTCCGGATAGCTCCTACAATGAGCAGTTCTTC.

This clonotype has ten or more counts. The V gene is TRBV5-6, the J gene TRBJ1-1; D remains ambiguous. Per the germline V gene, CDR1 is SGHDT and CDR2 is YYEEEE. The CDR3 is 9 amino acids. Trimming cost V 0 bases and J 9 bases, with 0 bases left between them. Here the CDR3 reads CASSLEAFF. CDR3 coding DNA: TGTGCCAGCAGCTTGGAAGCTTTCTTT. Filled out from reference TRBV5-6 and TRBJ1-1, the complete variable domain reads DAGVTQSPTHLIKTRGQQVTLRCSPKSGHDTVSWYQQALGQGPQFIFQYYEEEERQRGNFPDRFSGHQFPNYSSELNVNALLLGDSALYLCASSLEAFFGQGTRLTVV.

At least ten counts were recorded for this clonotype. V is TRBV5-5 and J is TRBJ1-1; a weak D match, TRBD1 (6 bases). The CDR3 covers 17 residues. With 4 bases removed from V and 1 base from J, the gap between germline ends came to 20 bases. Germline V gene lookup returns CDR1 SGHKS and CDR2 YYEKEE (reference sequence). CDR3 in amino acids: CASSLRQVPVGNTEAFF. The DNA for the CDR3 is TGTGCCAGCAGCCTCAGACAGGTCCCAGTGGGGAACACTGAAGCTTTCTTT.

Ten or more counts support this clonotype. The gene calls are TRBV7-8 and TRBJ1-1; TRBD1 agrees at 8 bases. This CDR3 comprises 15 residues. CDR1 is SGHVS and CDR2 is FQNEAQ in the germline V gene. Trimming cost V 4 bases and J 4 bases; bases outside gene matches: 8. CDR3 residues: CASSSAPGTGTEAFF. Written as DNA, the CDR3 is TGTGCCAGCAGCTCCGCCCCGGGGACAGGCACTGAAGCTTTCTTT.